Reported below is one TCR beta chain. Its antigen is unidentified. From RNA transcripts, TCR beta CDR3 regions were amplified. RT-PCR in the first round (using the HTBI primer set) targeted the TCR CDR3. One entry per CDR3 protein results from TCRdb running MiXCR on the multiplex PCR reads. The sample has fewer than 400,000 distinct CDR3 sequences; about 25% are singletons. The entry originates in a study of T cells in Graves' hyperthyroidism and ophthalmopathy. Looking at the study overall: Staff took peripheral blood when the initial diagnosis was made, before any treatment began.

Trimming took 5 bases from V and 0 from J, leaving 14 bases between them. Germline V gene lookup returns CDR1 SGHVS and CDR2 FQNEAQ. CDR3 length: 16 amino acids. Findings of the study overall: In blood, most of the thyroid clonotypes expanded above 0.001 were also present. Median prediction lead before ophthalmopathy onset was about 6.5 months with the model.

Material for sequencing was blood. This sequence originates from a man aged 45-65 years with Graves' hyperthyroidism. The chain has TRBV7-8 and TRBJ2-1, with a possible D match to TRBD1 (6 bases). CDR3 sequence: CASSQDRPPSYNEQFF. CDR3 bases: TGTGCCAGCAGCCAAGACAGGCCACCCTCCTACAATGAGCAGTTCTTC.